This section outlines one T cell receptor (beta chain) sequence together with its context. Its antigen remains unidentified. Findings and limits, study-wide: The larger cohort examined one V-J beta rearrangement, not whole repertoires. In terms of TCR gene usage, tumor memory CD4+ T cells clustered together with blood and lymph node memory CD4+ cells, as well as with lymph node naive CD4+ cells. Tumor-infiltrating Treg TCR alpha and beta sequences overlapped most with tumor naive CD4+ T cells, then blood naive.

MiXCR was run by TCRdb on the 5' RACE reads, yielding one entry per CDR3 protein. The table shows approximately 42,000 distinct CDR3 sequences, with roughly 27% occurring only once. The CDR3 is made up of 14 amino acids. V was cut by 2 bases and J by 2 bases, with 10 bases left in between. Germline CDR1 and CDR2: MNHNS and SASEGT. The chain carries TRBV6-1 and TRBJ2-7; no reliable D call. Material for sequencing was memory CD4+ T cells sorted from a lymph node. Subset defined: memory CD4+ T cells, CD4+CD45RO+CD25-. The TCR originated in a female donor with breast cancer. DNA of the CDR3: TGTGCCAGCAGTGAATCAGGTACCCCCTACGAGCAGTACTTC. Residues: CASSESGTPYEQYF.